This entry is about one TCR beta chain. Trimming pared 3 bases from V and 6 bases from J, leaving 7 bases between. Germline-derived CDR1 and CDR2 are GTSNPN and SVGIG (reference sequence). This CDR3 contains 11 residues. Method: immunoSEQ multiplex PCR; TCRdb's copy keeps in-frame clones and lacks some. The sample contains nearly 95,000 clones, roughly 80% of which appear only once. The data belong to a study of radiotherapy plus CTLA-4 blockade in lung cancer. The TCR originated in a human donor with non-small cell lung cancer that progressed on radiotherapy plus ipilimumab. J is TRBJ2-3 and V is TRBV30, with D possibly being TRBD1 (5 bases). The sequencing used peripheral blood, collected from a patient treated with radiotherapy plus ipilimumab. The CDR3 region is CAWSNRDTQYF. The CDR3 region has the DNA TGTGCCTGGAGCAACAGGGATACGCAGTATTTT. The full variable domain, its missing parts supplied by reference TRBV30 and TRBJ2-3, is SQTIHQWPATLVQPVGSPLSLECTVEGTSNPNLYWYRQAAGRGLQLLFYSVGIGQISSEVPQNLSASRPQDRQFILSSKKLLLSDSGFYLCAWSNRDTQYFGPGTRLTVL.